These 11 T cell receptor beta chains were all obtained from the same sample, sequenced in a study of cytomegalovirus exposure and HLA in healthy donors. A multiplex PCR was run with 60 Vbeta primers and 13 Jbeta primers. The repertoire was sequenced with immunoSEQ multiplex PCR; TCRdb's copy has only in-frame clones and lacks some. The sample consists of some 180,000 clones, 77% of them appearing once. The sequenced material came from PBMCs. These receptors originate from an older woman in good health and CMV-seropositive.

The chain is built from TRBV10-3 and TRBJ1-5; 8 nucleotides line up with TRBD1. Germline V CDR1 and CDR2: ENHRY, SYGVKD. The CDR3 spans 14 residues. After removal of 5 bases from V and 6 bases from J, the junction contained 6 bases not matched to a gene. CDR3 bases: TGTGCCATCAGTACAGGACAGGGCGGTCAGCCCCAGCATTTT. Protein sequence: CAISTGQGGQPQHF.

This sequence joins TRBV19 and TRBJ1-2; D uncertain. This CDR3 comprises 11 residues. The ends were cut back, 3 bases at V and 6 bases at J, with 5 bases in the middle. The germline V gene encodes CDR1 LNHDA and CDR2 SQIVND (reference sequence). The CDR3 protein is CASSMFDGYTF. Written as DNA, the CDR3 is TGTGCCAGTAGTATGTTCGATGGCTACACCTTC.

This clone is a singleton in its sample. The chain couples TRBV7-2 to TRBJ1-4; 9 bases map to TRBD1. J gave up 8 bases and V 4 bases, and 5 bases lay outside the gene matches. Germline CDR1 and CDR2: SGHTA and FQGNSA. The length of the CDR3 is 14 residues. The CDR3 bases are TGTGCCAGCAGCTCGGGACAGGGTGGCGAAAAACTGTTTTTT. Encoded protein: CASSSGQGGEKLFF.

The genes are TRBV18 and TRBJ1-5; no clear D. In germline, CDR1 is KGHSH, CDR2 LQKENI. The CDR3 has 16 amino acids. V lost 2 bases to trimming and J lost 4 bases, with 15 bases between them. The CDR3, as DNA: TGTGCCAGCTCACCAACTCAACCACAGCTTAATCAGCCCCAGCATTTT. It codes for CASSPTQPQLNQPQHF.

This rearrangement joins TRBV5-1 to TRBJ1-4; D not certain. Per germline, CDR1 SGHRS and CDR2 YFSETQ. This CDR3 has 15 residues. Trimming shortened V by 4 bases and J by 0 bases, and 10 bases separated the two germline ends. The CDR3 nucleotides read TGCGCCAGCAGCGAACAGAGTGCAACTAATGAAAAACTGTTTTTT. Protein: CASSEQSATNEKLFF.

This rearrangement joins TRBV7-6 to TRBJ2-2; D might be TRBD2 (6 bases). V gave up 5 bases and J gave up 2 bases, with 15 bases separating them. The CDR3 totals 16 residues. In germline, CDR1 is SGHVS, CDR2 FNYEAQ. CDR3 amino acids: CASSLQFGGNTGELFF. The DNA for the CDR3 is TGTGCCAGCAGCCTCCAATTCGGGGGTAACACCGGGGAGCTGTTTTTT.

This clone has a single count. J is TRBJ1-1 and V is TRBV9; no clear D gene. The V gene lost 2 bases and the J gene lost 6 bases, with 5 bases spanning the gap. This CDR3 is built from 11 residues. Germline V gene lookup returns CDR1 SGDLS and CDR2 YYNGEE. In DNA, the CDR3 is TGTGCCAGCAGCGTCTCCCCTGAAGCTTTCTTT. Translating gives CASSVSPEAFF.

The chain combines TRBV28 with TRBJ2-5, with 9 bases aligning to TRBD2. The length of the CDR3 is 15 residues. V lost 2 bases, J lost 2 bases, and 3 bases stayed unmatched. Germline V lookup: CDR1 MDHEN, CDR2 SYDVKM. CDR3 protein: CASSLLAGLQETQYF. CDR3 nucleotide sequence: TGTGCCAGCAGTTTACTAGCGGGGCTTCAAGAGACCCAGTACTTC.

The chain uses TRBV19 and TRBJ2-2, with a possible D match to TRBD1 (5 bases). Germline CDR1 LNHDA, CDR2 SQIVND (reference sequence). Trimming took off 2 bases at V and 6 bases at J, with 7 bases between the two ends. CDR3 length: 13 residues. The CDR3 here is CASSITGAGELFF. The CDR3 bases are TGTGCCAGTAGTATAACAGGAGCCGGGGAGCTGTTTTTT.

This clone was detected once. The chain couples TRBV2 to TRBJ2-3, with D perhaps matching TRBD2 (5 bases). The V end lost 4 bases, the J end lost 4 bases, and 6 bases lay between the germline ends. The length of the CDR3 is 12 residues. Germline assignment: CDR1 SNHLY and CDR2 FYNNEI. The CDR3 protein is CASSGTSDTQYF. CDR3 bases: TGTGCCAGCAGTGGGACTTCAGATACGCAGTATTTT.

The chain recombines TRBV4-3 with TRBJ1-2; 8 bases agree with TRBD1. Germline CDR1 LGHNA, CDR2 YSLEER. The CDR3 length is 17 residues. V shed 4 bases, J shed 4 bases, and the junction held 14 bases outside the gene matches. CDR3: CASSRGPGTGLSYGYTF. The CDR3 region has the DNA TGCGCCAGCAGCCGGGGCCCCGGGACAGGACTGTCCTATGGCTACACCTTC.